This is a list of T cell receptor beta chains from one sample in a study of beta chain features in type 1 diabetes. The assay was immunoSEQ multiplex PCR, and TCRdb's table has in-frame clones only and misses some. Of 600,000 to 650,000 clones detected, around a sixth appear once; the ten largest clones hold 0.07% to 0.095%. Sequencing was performed on naive CD4+ T cells from blood. Every receptor here comes from a man between 18 and 35 years old in good health. The conserved cysteine and the conserved F or W are not part of the CDR3 here. The D gene is left open where the match is weak. Expanded clones get a size class; other rows say once, few or many, or leave the size out.

TRBV15,NA,TRBJ1-1,few,ATSRGQNTEAF
TRBV5-6,TRBD1,TRBJ2-7,NA,ASSSSLDRTSYEQY
TRBV9,NA,TRBJ2-7,few,ASSDQNYEQY
TRBV5-6,NA,TRBJ2-4,NA,ASSLGSAKNIQY
TRBV5-1,NA,TRBJ1-1,NA,ASSFRELTEAF
TRBV18,NA,TRBJ2-3,few,ASSPVASGSTDTQY
TRBV4-3,TRBD1,TRBJ2-7,few,ASSPSDRDSYEQY
TRBV19,TRBD1,TRBJ1-2,NA,ASSIGTGEYGYT
TRBV27,TRBD1,TRBJ2-7,few,ASRRDRVYEQY
TRBV7-9,TRBD1,TRBJ1-5,few,ASSLGGQGAQPQH
TRBV5-1,NA,TRBJ2-6,NA,ASSGRQFSGANVLT
TRBV7-3,TRBD1,TRBJ1-1,few,ASSAITQGGAEAF
TRBV10-3,NA,TRBJ2-2,NA,AIQETENTGELF
TRBV27,TRBD1,TRBJ1-1,NA,ASRLRGQPEAF
TRBV19,NA,TRBJ1-5,few,ASSKGQPQH
TRBV2,NA,TRBJ1-5,few,ASSLLDQPQH
TRBV9,TRBD1,TRBJ2-3,NA,ASTTGQASDTQY
TRBV27,NA,TRBJ2-7,NA,ASSLSIGIRGNEQY
TRBV19,NA,TRBJ2-2,NA,ASSFTGELF
TRBV7-2,NA,TRBJ2-1,few,ASSSRSGLFPLNEQF
TRBV18,TRBD1,TRBJ2-7,few,ASSTRDRDHEQY
TRBV28,NA,TRBJ1-1,NA,ASSPLGRAGVNTEAF
TRBV7-3,NA,TRBJ2-3,few,ASTLTGARTDTQY
TRBV9,NA,TRBJ1-1,NA,ASSVAPGAWNTEAF
TRBV7-7,NA,TRBJ1-6,few,ASSLAQDSPLH
TRBV5-1,NA,TRBJ1-1,few,ASTTGLNTEAF
TRBV10-3,TRBD1,TRBJ1-2,few,AISELSEGANGYT
TRBV11-2,NA,TRBJ2-7,few,ASSPQRAGYEQY
TRBV19,TRBD1,TRBJ2-7,NA,ASGDRSYEQY
TRBV28,TRBD2,TRBJ2-7,few,ASSSPGLATSYEQY
TRBV18,NA,TRBJ2-7,NA,ASSPRALEQY